The 21 T cell receptor beta chains in this list originate from one sample, sequenced in a study of T cells in Graves' hyperthyroidism and ophthalmopathy (dated by TCRdb to between 2018 and 2020). Receptor amplification or capture employed multiplex PCR. TCRdb lists the instrument as Illumina HiSeq 2000. TCR beta CDR3 regions were amplified from RNA transcripts. The first round of RT-PCR for the TCR CDR3 was performed with the HTBI primer set and the Qiagen OneStep RT-PCR kit. Using fastp trimming at Q25 and MiXCR clonotype assembly, TCRdb reanalyzed the public sequencing data and kept in-frame beta chains. All rows with the same CDR3 protein become a single entry with the most common DNA and genes. The sample table holds hundreds of thousands of distinct CDR3 sequences, of which 15% to 20% were seen once. 3.8% of the sample is in the top ten clones. Sample: blood. The receptors originated from a woman aged 25 to 45 with Graves' hyperthyroidism.

This clonotype was detected ten times or more. This sequence joins TRBV20-1 and TRBJ2-7; no clear D gene. The CDR3 runs 14 residues. Trimming shortened V by 6 bases and J by 2 bases, and 17 bases separated the two germline ends. Per germline, CDR1 DFQATT and CDR2 SNEGSKA (reference sequence). CDR3: CSAIFHLGPYEQYF. DNA for the CDR3: TGCAGTGCCATATTCCACTTGGGCCCCTACGAGCAGTACTTC.

This clonotype was found a few times. The chain uses TRBV5-1 and TRBJ1-4; D gene unclear. The V gene lost 7 bases and the J gene lost 2 bases, with 9 bases spanning the gap. CDR1 is SGHRS, CDR2 YFSETQ, per germline. The CDR3 is 13 residues long. The CDR3 DNA reads as TGCGCCAGCGGGCCTGGGACTAATGAAAAACTGTTTTTT. It codes for CASGPGTNEKLFF.

This chain joins TRBV9 and TRBJ2-5; TRBD1 matches at 8 bases. In germline, CDR1 is SGDLS, CDR2 YYNGEE. The CDR3 has 15 residues. With V trimmed by 1 base and J by 4 bases, 6 bases remained unmatched. The CDR3 here is CASSVIRTGLETQYF. Here the CDR3 DNA reads TGTGCCAGCAGCGTAATCCGGACAGGGCTAGAGACCCAGTACTTC.

This chain's CDR3 is CSARDLAGEGSEAFF. CDR3 in DNA: TGCAGTGCTAGAGATCTGGCAGGGGAAGGTTCTGAAGCTTTCTTT. The chain joins TRBV20-1 to TRBJ1-1; TRBD1 is a possible D gene (6 bases). Looked up from germline, CDR1 is DFQATT and CDR2 is SNEGSKA (reference sequence). The CDR3 spans 15 residues. V lost 0 bases and J lost 6, with 17 bases in between.

This clonotype turned up a few times. The genes are TRBV5-1 and TRBJ1-1; 7 bases map to TRBD1. Trimming removed 4 bases from V and 3 bases from J; junction bases left unmatched: 6. CDR1 and CDR2 (germline): SGHRS, YFSETQ. This CDR3 spans 14 amino acids. CDR3 sequence (DNA): TGCGCCAGCAGCCGAGGGGGCGCGGACACTGAAGCTTTCTTT. It is translated as CASSRGGADTEAFF.

This clonotype was counted a few times. This chain uses TRBV24-1 with TRBJ2-2; 8 bases align to TRBD2. The CDR3 extends over 18 amino acids. Trimming took 4 bases from V and 1 from J; bases not matched to a gene: 10. Germline CDR1 is KGHDR and CDR2 is SFDVKD. The CDR3 coding sequence is TGTGCCACCAGTGAACCCGGGGGAGCGGGAGAGAACACCGGGGAGCTGTTTTTT. Protein sequence: CATSEPGGAGENTGELFF.

J is TRBJ1-3 and V is TRBV7-2, with a possible D match to TRBD1 (5 bases). Germline V gives CDR1 SGHTA, CDR2 FQGNSA. The CDR3 sequence is 15 residues long. Trimming removed 5 bases at V and 0 bases at J, with 11 bases between. The DNA for the CDR3 is TGTGCCAGCAGCAGACAGTCCCACTCTGGAAACACCATATATTTT. It translates to CASSRQSHSGNTIYF.

V gene TRBV7-2 combines with J gene TRBJ2-3; D might be TRBD1 (6 bases). V lost 5 bases, J lost 3 bases, and 15 bases lay in between. CDR1 and CDR2 from the germline V gene are SGHTA and FQGNSA. The CDR3 runs to 15 residues. CDR3 in amino acids: CASSQGHLATDTQYF. CDR3 coding DNA: TGTGCCAGCAGCCAGGGACACCTCGCGACAGATACGCAGTATTTT.

This clonotype was observed many times. This sequence joins TRBV3-1 and TRBJ1-2; D gene uncertain. The V and J ends lost 1 base and 5 bases respectively, with 8 bases between them. CDR1 LGHDT and CDR2 YNNKEL come from the germline V gene (reference sequence). The CDR3 is 13 residues long. The CDR3 sequence is CASSQGQLYGYTF. Here the CDR3 DNA reads TGTGCCAGCAGCCAAGGGCAGCTTTATGGCTACACCTTC.

The chain carries TRBV2 and TRBJ2-2; D is unresolved. Germline lookup yields CDR1 SNHLY and CDR2 FYNNEI. Trimming pared 7 bases from V and 4 bases from J, leaving 13 bases between. CDR3 length equals 14 residues. The CDR3 is CASIGQSVTGELFF. CDR3 sequence (DNA): TGTGCCAGCATAGGCCAATCGGTCACCGGGGAGCTGTTTTTT.

There are many counts of this clonotype. The genes are TRBV11-3 and TRBJ2-5; D not resolved. V lost 5 bases to trimming and J lost 5 bases, with 15 bases between them. CDR1 SGHNT and CDR2 YENEEA come from the germline V gene. The CDR3 has 14 amino acids. The CDR3 DNA reads TGTGCCAGCAGCCCGAGAGGCCCTATCGAGACCCAGTACTTC. It codes for CASSPRGPIETQYF.

The chain links TRBV19 to TRBJ2-5, with a weak D call TRBD2 (5 bases). TRBJ2-1 explains the end of the DNA better; the J call may be wrong. The germline gives CDR1 LNHDA, CDR2 SQIVND (reference sequence). The CDR3 length is 13 residues. As DNA, the CDR3 is TGTGCCAGTAGTATTGGAGGTGAAGAGACCCAGTTCTTC. Translating gives CASSIGGEETQFF.

In this sample, this clonotype turned up many times. The chain carries TRBV2 and TRBJ2-1; possibly TRBD2 for D (6 bases). This CDR3 region has 14 residues. V was cut by 5 bases and J by 8 bases, with 16 bases left in between. The germline V gene encodes CDR1 SNHLY and CDR2 FYNNEI. Here the CDR3 DNA reads TGTGCCAGCAGTCCGACTAGTTTCTTCGATGAGCAGTTCTTC. This sequence encodes CASSPTSFFDEQFF.

This clonotype occurred many times. The chain uses TRBV20-1 and TRBJ2-5; the D gene is possibly TRBD1 (6 bases). The germline V and J ends were trimmed by 0 bases and 2 bases, with 13 bases remaining between them. Germline-derived CDR1 and CDR2 are DFQATT and SNEGSKA (reference sequence). The CDR3 loop spans 15 amino acids. CDR3 nucleotides: TGCAGTGCTAGAGATCCCAGGGGTGGGCAAGAGACCCAGTACTTC. This encodes CSARDPRGGQETQYF.

This clonotype was recorded a few times. The V gene is TRBV20-1, the J gene TRBJ2-5; 9 positions match TRBD1. The CDR3 has 15 residues. With V trimmed by 2 bases and J by 5 bases, 9 bases remained unmatched. Germline V gives CDR1 DFQATT, CDR2 SNEGSKA (reference sequence). This CDR3 reads CSARNLRTGDETQYF. Written as DNA, the CDR3 is TGCAGTGCTAGAAACCTCCGGACAGGGGACGAGACCCAGTACTTC.

This clonotype was seen ten or more times. The DNA for the CDR3 is TGTGCCAGCAGCTTAAGTGCTAGCGGGAGGCACCAAGAGACCCAGTACTTC. This sequence encodes CASSLSASGRHQETQYF. J is TRBJ2-5 and V is TRBV11-2, with 11 positions matching TRBD2. With 2 bases clipped from V and 0 bases from J, the junction kept 5 bases outside the gene matches. This CDR3 comprises 17 residues. The germline V gene encodes CDR1 SGHAT and CDR2 FQNNGV.

This clonotype was counted many times. The chain employs TRBV12-5 and TRBJ2-1, with 8 bases that match TRBD2. Trimming cost V 0 bases and J 8 bases; bases outside gene matches: 15. This CDR3 region has 18 residues. Looked up from germline, CDR1 is LGHNT and CDR2 is FRNRAP. The CDR3 here is CASGLVLQLAAIEDEQFF. The CDR3 bases are TGTGCTAGTGGTTTGGTACTCCAACTAGCGGCGATTGAGGATGAGCAGTTCTTC.

The J gene is TRBJ2-5, the V gene TRBV11-1; D not certain. The CDR3 is made up of 15 amino acids. Germline V CDR1 and CDR2: SGHAT, FQDESV (reference sequence). The V and J ends lost 1 base and 4 bases respectively, with 13 bases between them. The CDR3 DNA follows: TGTGCCAGCAGCTTAGGGGCTAACGTAGGAGAGACCCAGTACTTC. It encodes CASSLGANVGETQYF.

This clonotype was found many times. The chain has TRBV28 and TRBJ1-2; D is perhaps TRBD1 (5 bases). CDR3 length: 14 residues. Trimming cost V 2 bases and J 8 bases, with 15 bases left between them. Germline CDR1 reads MDHEN; CDR2 reads SYDVKM. CDR3 residues: CASSLTGTIYGYTF. In nucleotides, the CDR3 is TGTGCCAGCAGTTTAACCGGGACCATATACGGCTACACCTTC.

This rearrangement joins TRBV11-2 to TRBJ2-2; no reliable D call. Germline V lookup: CDR1 SGHAT, CDR2 FQNNGV. The CDR3 is 17 amino acids. V was trimmed by 1 base and J by 4 bases, leaving 16 bases between them. The CDR3 is CASSLGTLTTLTGELFF. The CDR3 DNA reads as TGTGCCAGCAGCTTAGGCACACTAACCACACTCACCGGGGAGCTGTTTTTT.

This chain uses TRBV15 with TRBJ1-4; a weak D match, TRBD1 (5 bases). This CDR3 is 14 amino acids long. Germline V gene sequence: CDR1 LNHNV, CDR2 YYDKDF (reference sequence). The V end lost 6 bases, the J end lost 4 bases, and 12 bases lay between the germline ends. CDR3: CATRKGRDNEKLFF. CDR3 DNA: TGTGCCACCAGGAAGGGGCGGGATAATGAAAAACTGTTTTTT.